The 5 T cell receptor beta chains listed next were all sequenced from one sample in a study of human T cells and chemical hapten exposure. Sample time point: patch test 2, 6 weeks after DPC sensitization. Documented treatment: therapeutic diphenylcyclopropenone sensitization with weekly scalp DPC. MiXCR was run by TCRdb on the RACE reads, yielding one entry per CDR3 protein. This sample yields about 54,000 distinct CDR3 sequences, of which 9.5% to 10% are seen a single time; about 1.7% belongs to the top ten. Sequencing used whole blood, obtained in connection with sensitization to the hapten diphenylcyclopropenone (DPC). Every receptor here comes from a woman aged 50 to 65 with alopecia areata. Some clones in this sample may be carry-over from other donors' samples.

This clonotype was seen repeatedly, ten times or more. The J gene is TRBJ2-6, the V gene TRBV6-5; unclear D gene. The V gene's germline CDR1 is MNHEY and CDR2 SVGAGI. V was pared by 0 bases and J by 5 bases, with 8 bases between. The CDR3 is 15 amino acids. In DNA form, the CDR3 reads TGTGCCAGCAGTTACTCAGACCTCTGGGCCAACGTCCTGACTTTC. Translating it yields CASSYSDLWANVLTF.

This clonotype was recorded a few times. This chain links TRBV20-1 with TRBJ1-6; TRBD1 might be the D (5 bases). Germline V gives CDR1 DFQATT, CDR2 SNEGSKA (reference sequence). Between the trimmed V and J ends, which lost 6 bases and 9 bases, there was a span of 12 bases. The CDR3 runs to 12 residues. The CDR3 sequence: CSADTGVSPLHF. Written as DNA, the CDR3 is TGCAGTGCCGACACAGGCGTTTCACCCCTCCACTTT.

This clonotype has ten or more counts. V gene TRBV11-2 combines with J gene TRBJ1-1, with D maybe TRBD1 (6 bases). The CDR3 contains 13 residues. The ends were cut back, 6 bases at V and 8 bases at J, with 16 bases in the middle. The germline V gene has CDR1 SGHAT and CDR2 FQNNGV. CDR3 sequence reads: CASRIQGSGEAFF. The CDR3 nucleotides read TGTGCCAGCAGGATACAGGGCTCTGGGGAAGCTTTCTTT.

The CDR3 bases are TGTGCCAGCAGCCAGACAGGGCGGAACACTGAAGCTTTCTTT. It specifies CASSQTGRNTEAFF. The chain uses TRBV5-6 and TRBJ1-1; 7 bases are shared with TRBD1. With 4 bases clipped from V and 1 base from J, the junction kept 4 bases outside the gene matches. Germline-derived CDR1 and CDR2 are SGHDT and YYEEEE. This CDR3 spans 14 amino acids.

This clonotype was observed many times. CDR3 amino acids: CASSTQVNTEAFF. The CDR3 DNA follows: TGCGCCAGCAGCACACAAGTGAACACTGAAGCTTTCTTT. This chain links TRBV5-1 with TRBJ1-1, with unresolved D. Trimming shortened V by 4 bases and J by 0 bases, and 7 bases separated the two germline ends. This CDR3 region has 13 residues. Germline CDR1 reads SGHRS; CDR2 reads YFSETQ.